The clone carrying this T cell receptor (beta chain) has more than one count but fewer than ten. The CDR3 covers 14 residues. V lost 4 bases, J lost 7 bases, and 6 bases stayed unmatched. CDR1 and CDR2 (germline): SGHRS, YFSETQ. This record belongs to a study of blood T cell repertoires in COVID-19. Study in general: Sites in the United States, Italy and Spain provided acute and convalescent COVID-19 samples.

Assay: immunoSEQ multiplex PCR; the TCRdb copy retains only in-frame clones and omits some. The repertoire holds under 200,000 clones, about 88% seen once, with 1.5% to 2% in the top ten. The chain combines TRBV5-1 with TRBJ2-7; 12 bases are shared with TRBD1. The sample consisted of peripheral blood. The source is a man aged 18 to 29 with active or convalescent COVID-19. For the CDR3, the DNA is TGCGCCAGCAGCACGGGGACAGGGGGCGAGGAGCAGTACTTC. It translates to CASSTGTGGEEQYF.